These 8 T cell receptor beta chains originate from one sample sequenced in a study of cytomegalovirus exposure and HLA in healthy donors. PCR amplification relied on 60 Vbeta primers (plus 13 Jbeta primers). Produced via immunoSEQ multiplex PCR; TCRdb's table is partial and in-frame only. The table shows around 100,000 clones, with around three quarters occurring only once. The specimen sequenced was PBMCs. These receptors were obtained from a woman aged 18 to 35 in good health and CMV-seropositive.

The chain carries TRBV9 and TRBJ2-7; D remains unclear. Trimming shortened V by 2 bases and J by 2 bases, and 8 bases separated the two germline ends. In germline, CDR1 is SGDLS, CDR2 YYNGEE. The CDR3 sequence is 13 residues long. In nucleotides, the CDR3 is TGTGCCAGCAGCGTTGGAGCGACCTACGAGCAGTACTTC. Translating it yields CASSVGATYEQYF.

This clone has a handful of counts. V is TRBV18 and J is TRBJ2-5; no firm D call. CDR1 is KGHSH and CDR2 is LQKENI in the germline V gene. The ends were cut back, 6 bases at V and 5 bases at J, with 4 bases in the middle. The CDR3 is made up of 10 amino acids. CDR3 protein: CASSSETQYF. The CDR3 DNA sequence: TGTGCCAGCTCCTCTGAGACCCAGTACTTC.

The chain combines TRBV28 with TRBJ2-1, with 10 nucleotides matching TRBD2. CDR3 length: 16 residues. Unmatched junction bases numbered 6, after V lost 3 bases and J lost 4 bases. Germline loops: CDR1 MDHEN, CDR2 SYDVKM. CDR3 DNA: TGTGCCAGCAGTTTGTCCGGGACTAGCGCTTACAATGAGCAGTTCTTC. Protein sequence: CASSLSGTSAYNEQFF.

This clone was counted between two and nine times. The chain carries TRBV6-6 and TRBJ2-1, with 8 bases aligning to TRBD1. Germline assignment: CDR1 MNHNY and CDR2 SVGAGI (reference sequence). The V and J ends lost 0 bases and 5 bases, in that order; junction bases with no gene match: 3. This CDR3 region has 15 residues. The CDR3, as DNA: TGTGCCAGCAGTTACTCCCAGGGGGCTCACAATGAGCAGTTCTTC. Protein sequence: CASSYSQGAHNEQFF.

The gene calls are TRBV4-1 and TRBJ2-7; 15 positions match TRBD2. CDR1 and CDR2 from the germline V gene are MGHRA and YSYEKL. V was pared by 0 bases and J by 4 bases, with 7 bases of the junction left unmatched. The CDR3 length is 18 residues. CDR3 sequence reads: CASSQDGTSGRKRYEQYF. For the CDR3, the DNA is TGCGCCAGCAGCCAAGATGGGACTAGCGGGAGGAAGAGGTACGAGCAGTACTTC.

The chain has TRBV4-2 and TRBJ2-1; 11 bases map to TRBD2. With V trimmed by 3 bases and J by 0 bases, 16 bases remained unmatched. The length of the CDR3 is 21 residues. Germline V gene data show CDR1 as LGHNA and CDR2 as YNFKEQ. The CDR3 region has the DNA TGTGCCAGCAGCCATGATGGAACGGGACTAGCGGTCGTGGGCTCCTACAATGAGCAGTTCTTC. Translating gives CASSHDGTGLAVVGSYNEQFF.

The chain has TRBV5-6 and TRBJ1-3; a possible D gene is TRBD1 (6 bases). This CDR3 comprises 13 residues. Germline lookup yields CDR1 SGHDT and CDR2 YYEEEE. Trimming removed 4 bases from V and 4 bases from J, with 9 bases in between. This chain's CDR3 is CASSRDRGNTIYF. As DNA, the CDR3 is TGTGCCAGCAGCAGAGACAGGGGAAACACCATATATTTT.

Only one count was recorded for this clone. This rearrangement joins TRBV1 to TRBJ2-7; the table assigns TRBD1, which was not confirmed against the DNA. TRBV1 is described as a pseudogene. The CDR3 extends over 17 amino acids. CDR3 bases: TGCACCAGCAGCCATGCCTCGGGACAGTGTCGCACCTACGAGCAGTACTTC. This translates into CTSSHASGQCRTYEQYF.